The clone carrying this T cell receptor (beta chain) was counted at least ten times. Its matching antigen is unknown. The V gene's germline CDR1 is SEHNR and CDR2 FQNEAQ (reference sequence). Unmatched junction bases numbered 7, after V lost 6 bases and J lost 9 bases. The CDR3 consists of 13 residues. Via MiXCR, TCRdb re-called the reads, giving one row per CDR3 protein. The sample lists a few hundred thousand distinct CDR3 sequences; approximately 9.5% were seen once. These data are taken from a study of T cell repertoires in cytomegalovirus infection. Study in general: An indication of both CMV infection and matching HLA type came from public TCR beta signatures. Whole-study findings and limits: Clonotype analysis showed dominance of the ex vivo response by HLA-C-restricted CMV-specific TCR beta clonotypes. Public TCR beta family frequency separated CMV-and-HLA carriers, including in an independent cohort.

The source material was PBMCs. This receptor was taken from a human donor in good health (CMV status not recorded). Some clones in this sample may be carry-over from other donors' samples. V usage is TRBV7-9 and J usage is TRBJ2-1, with 8 positions matching TRBD2. The chain's CDR3 is CASRLGLAGEQFF. In DNA form, the CDR3 reads TGTGCCAGCAGACTAGGACTAGCTGGTGAGCAGTTCTTC.